This passage covers 25 T cell receptor beta chains from one sample sequenced in a study of blood T cell repertoires in COVID-19. Clones were read by immunoSEQ multiplex PCR, and TCRdb kept only the in-frame ones, dropping some. The sample shows around 200,000 clones, around 82% of them seen only once. Specimen: peripheral blood. The receptors originated from a human donor with acute or convalescent COVID-19. The donor label of this sample is uncertain.

The chain links TRBV4-2 to TRBJ2-5; 7 nucleotides line up with TRBD1. With V trimmed by 4 bases and J by 1 base, 3 bases remained unmatched. CDR3 length equals 14 residues. Germline values: CDR1 LGHNA, CDR2 YNFKEQ. For the CDR3, the DNA is TGTGCCAGCAGCCTCAGACAGGGCCAAGAGACCCAGTACTTC. It is translated as CASSLRQGQETQYF.

The chain's CDR3 is CASRDQGLAGGGSSYNEQFF. CDR3 nucleotide sequence: TGTGCCAGTAGAGACCAAGGACTAGCGGGAGGAGGAAGCTCCTACAATGAGCAGTTCTTC. The chain has TRBV19 and TRBJ2-1; 14 bases align to TRBD2. CDR3 length: 20 amino acids. V shed 6 bases and J 0 bases; nucleotides not matched to a gene: 13. Germline CDR1 LNHDA, CDR2 SQIVND (reference sequence). Full variable domain (missing parts from reference TRBV19 and TRBJ2-1): DGGITQSPKYLFRKEGQNVTLSCEQNLNHDAMYWYRQDPGQGLRLIYYSQIVNDFQKGDIAEGYSVSREKKESFPLTVTSAQKNPTAFYLCASRDQGLAGGGSSYNEQFFGPGTRLTVL.

Written as DNA, the CDR3 is TGTGCCAGCAGCCGCTATGGACAGAACACTGAAGCTTTCTTT. It codes for CASSRYGQNTEAFF. V is TRBV7-9 and J is TRBJ1-1; TRBD1 might be the D (5 bases). Germline values: CDR1 SEHNR, CDR2 FQNEAQ (reference sequence). V lost 5 bases, J lost 1 base, and 11 bases lay in between. The CDR3 extends over 14 amino acids. The entire variable domain, with the rest obtained from reference TRBV7-9 and TRBJ1-1, is as follows: DTGVSQNPRHKITKRGQNVTFRCDPISEHNRLYWYRQTLGQGPEFLTYFQNEAQLEKSRLLSDRFSAERPKGSFSTLEIQRTEQGDSAMYLCASSRYGQNTEAFFGQGTRLTVV.

The V and J genes are TRBV3-1 (or the pseudogene TRBV3-2) and TRBJ1-1; 8 nucleotides line up with TRBD1. The CDR3 is 14 residues long. V trimming: 3 bases; J trimming: 2 bases; junction bases outside the gene matches: 2. CDR1 and CDR2 (germline): LGHDT, YNNKEL (reference sequence). The CDR3 loop is CASSQGTGNTEAFF. The CDR3 region has the DNA TGTGCCAGCAGCCAGGGGACAGGTAACACTGAAGCTTTCTTT.

In its sample, this clone was seen once. This chain uses TRBV2 with TRBJ2-7, with a weak D call TRBD2 (5 bases). V lost 1 base and J lost 2, with 9 bases in between. This CDR3 contains 14 residues. The germline V gene has CDR1 SNHLY and CDR2 FYNNEI. The CDR3 nucleotides read TGTGCCAGCAGTGAAGGGACTGGCCCCTACGAGCAGTACTTC. Translated, it gives CASSEGTGPYEQYF.

The CDR3 sequence is CASRSPGANNYGYTF. CDR3 bases: TGTGCCAGCAGGTCCCCAGGGGCGAATAACTATGGCTACACCTTC. The chain carries TRBV6-5 and TRBJ1-2; maybe TRBD1 (6 bases). The germline V gene encodes CDR1 MNHEY and CDR2 SVGAGI. The CDR3 is 15 residues long. Deletions cut 6 bases from V and 1 base from J, with 15 bases between.

The chain joins TRBV6-1 to TRBJ2-3; D is uncertain. The ends were cut back, 2 bases at V and 6 bases at J, with 9 bases in the middle. Germline V gene data show CDR1 as MNHNS and CDR2 as SASEGT. The CDR3 is 13 amino acids. The CDR3 is CASSELPADTQYF. The CDR3 nucleotides read TGTGCCAGCAGTGAACTCCCCGCGGATACGCAGTATTTT.

V gene TRBV19 combines with J gene TRBJ2-3; D call uncertain. The germline V gene has CDR1 LNHDA and CDR2 SQIVND (reference sequence). The CDR3 contains 14 residues. V was pared by 1 base and J by 6 bases, with 11 bases between. In nucleotides, the CDR3 is TGTGCCAGTAGTATAGTTTCAACCCGGGATACGCAGTATTTT. Its translation is CASSIVSTRDTQYF.

This chain links TRBV30 with TRBJ2-2; TRBD2 is a possible D gene (7 bases). The CDR3 spans 14 residues. Germline loops: CDR1 GTSNPN, CDR2 SVGIG (reference sequence). Between the trimmed V and J ends, which lost 2 bases and 6 bases, there was a span of 13 bases. The CDR3, as DNA: TGTGCCTGGAGTTTGGGGGGGCAGGCCGGGGAGCTGTTTTTT. Translation gives CAWSLGGQAGELFF.

The V gene is TRBV30, the J gene TRBJ1-1; D possibly corresponds to TRBD1 (6 bases). The CDR3 length is 14 residues. Trimming pared 4 bases from V and 3 bases from J, leaving 15 bases between. Germline CDR1 and CDR2: GTSNPN and SVGIG (reference sequence). The CDR3 DNA sequence: TGTGCCTGGACCATAGGGGCAGGGGACACTGAAGCTTTCTTT. Amino acid sequence: CAWTIGAGDTEAFF. The whole variable domain, remainder taken from reference TRBV30 and TRBJ1-1, is SQTIHQWPATLVQPVGSPLSLECTVEGTSNPNLYWYRQAAGRGLQLLFYSVGIGQISSEVPQNLSASRPQDRQFILSSKKLLLSDSGFYLCAWTIGAGDTEAFFGQGTRLTVV.

The chain recombines TRBV25-1 with TRBJ2-1, with D maybe TRBD2 (6 bases). The germline V gene has CDR1 MGHDK and CDR2 SYGVNS. This CDR3 spans 14 amino acids. Deletions cut 5 bases from V and 5 bases from J, with 13 bases between. The CDR3 loop is CASSTAGRNNEQFF. Here the CDR3 DNA reads TGTGCCAGCAGTACCGCGGGACGGAACAATGAGCAGTTCTTC.

The chain joins TRBV30 to TRBJ2-7, with TRBD1 as a possible D gene (5 bases). Trimming left V 1 base short and J 7 bases short, with 17 bases between. CDR3 length: 14 residues. CDR1 GTSNPN and CDR2 SVGIG come from the germline V gene (reference sequence). The CDR3 bases are TGTGCCTGGAGTGAGTGGACACCTGGTGGGGAGCAGTACTTC. Amino acid sequence: CAWSEWTPGGEQYF.

V is TRBV7-9 and J is TRBJ2-1; 11 bases are a match to TRBD2. Germline-derived CDR1 and CDR2 are SEHNR and FQNEAQ (reference sequence). This CDR3 has 17 amino acids. V shed 5 bases, J shed 6 bases, and the junction held 12 bases outside the gene matches. The CDR3 DNA is TGTGCCAGCAGCCCTATAGGATCTAGCGGGAGGACCAATGAGCAGTTCTTC. Translation gives CASSPIGSSGRTNEQFF.

V gene TRBV6-5 combines with J gene TRBJ2-5; 8 bases match TRBD2. Germline trimming cut 4 bases from V and 5 bases from J; bases unmatched to any gene: 12. This CDR3 is built from 16 residues. CDR1 and CDR2 (germline): MNHEY, SVGAGI. The CDR3 sequence is CASSSFFGRAVETQYF. In DNA, the CDR3 is TGTGCCAGCAGTTCGTTTTTCGGGAGGGCCGTCGAGACCCAGTACTTC.

This rearrangement joins TRBV10-3 to TRBJ2-2; 7 nucleotides match TRBD1. CDR1 ENHRY and CDR2 SYGVKD come from the germline V gene. Losses at the gene ends were 2 bases for V and 0 bases for J; bases not matched to a gene: 0. The CDR3 is made up of 15 amino acids. The CDR3 sequence: CAISEGQANTGELFF. The CDR3 DNA sequence: TGTGCCATCAGTGAGGGACAGGCGAACACCGGGGAGCTGTTTTTT.

The chain uses TRBV6-2 or TRBV6-3 and TRBJ2-5; tentative D call: TRBD1 (5 bases). Germline lookup yields CDR1 MNHEY and CDR2 SVGEGT. The length of the CDR3 is 12 residues. Trimming took 6 bases from V and 7 from J, leaving 12 bases between them. The CDR3 DNA sequence: TGTGCCAGCAGCCTGATCCAGGGGACCCAGTACTTC. This codes for CASSLIQGTQYF.

The chain combines TRBV30 with TRBJ2-7; 8 bases are shared with TRBD1. The CDR3 is 14 residues long. Germline V gene lookup returns CDR1 GTSNPN and CDR2 SVGIG (reference sequence). Losses at the gene ends were 5 bases for V and 4 bases for J; bases not matched to a gene: 10. In nucleotides, the CDR3 is TGTGCCTGGCACCGGGACAGGCAATTTTACGAGCAGTACTTC. Protein: CAWHRDRQFYEQYF.

This clone was seen just once. This chain joins TRBV27 and TRBJ2-7; 11 bases are shared with TRBD2. The germline V gene has CDR1 MNHEY and CDR2 SMNVEV (reference sequence). This CDR3 is built from 15 residues. With 4 bases clipped from V and 5 bases from J, the junction kept 7 bases outside the gene matches. CDR3 loop: CASSSLLAGVNEQYF. As DNA, the CDR3 is TGTGCCAGCAGTTCCCTACTAGCGGGAGTAAACGAGCAGTACTTC.

In this sample, this clone turned up a few times. The rearrangement links TRBV5-4 to TRBJ2-4; 10 positions match TRBD2. V shed 0 bases and J 1 base; nucleotides not matched to a gene: 1. Per the germline V gene, CDR1 is SGHNT and CDR2 is YYREEE (reference sequence). The CDR3 contains 16 residues. CDR3 region: CASSLGSGGAKNIQYF. The CDR3 nucleotides are TGTGCCAGCAGCTTGGGTAGCGGGGGGGCCAAAAACATTCAGTACTTC.

This chain uses TRBV7-2 with TRBJ2-7; 7 positions agree with TRBD2. The germline V gene encodes CDR1 SGHTA and CDR2 FQGNSA. There are 15 residues in the CDR3. The ends lost 5 bases at V and 1 base at J; junction bases unmatched: 8. The CDR3: CASSLRGRGSYEQYF. The DNA for the CDR3 is TGTGCCAGCAGCCTGCGCGGGAGAGGTTCCTACGAGCAGTACTTC.

This chain links TRBV29-1 with TRBJ2-1; 11 nucleotides agree with TRBD2. The CDR3 is 15 amino acids. Germline lookup yields CDR1 SQVTM and CDR2 ANQGSEA. Germline trimming cut 6 bases from V and 9 bases from J; bases unmatched to any gene: 13. CDR3 in DNA: TGCAGCGTCCTCAGGTTAGCGGGGGGGGCTGGTGAGCAGTTCTTC. Its translation is CSVLRLAGGAGEQFF.

The J gene is TRBJ2-7, the V gene TRBV5-1; the D gene is possibly TRBD1 (5 bases). V was cut by 4 bases and J by 6 bases, with 26 bases left in between. This CDR3 region has 17 residues. Germline V gene lookup returns CDR1 SGHRS and CDR2 YFSETQ. The CDR3 protein is CASSPPIPQGSPLEQYF. The CDR3 DNA reads as TGCGCCAGCAGCCCCCCTATCCCCCAGGGATCTCCCCTCGAGCAGTACTTC.

V and J are TRBV18 and TRBJ1-1; TRBD1 might be the D (5 bases). The V and J ends lost 3 bases and 1 base respectively, with 12 bases between them. This CDR3 is built from 15 residues. Germline V lookup: CDR1 KGHSH, CDR2 LQKENI. The CDR3 DNA is TGTGCCAGCTCACCCCGGGTGACAGAGAACACTGAAGCTTTCTTT. It is translated as CASSPRVTENTEAFF.

The V gene is TRBV3-1 (or the pseudogene TRBV3-2), the J gene TRBJ1-1; TRBD1 agrees at 7 bases. The CDR3 contains 13 residues. With V trimmed by 4 bases and J by 4 bases, 3 bases remained unmatched. Germline CDR1 is LGHDT and CDR2 is YNNKEL (reference sequence). DNA of the CDR3: TGTGCCAGCAGCCCAGACAGGGCCACTGAAGCTTTCTTT. Protein sequence: CASSPDRATEAFF.

This clone was recorded only once. The chain has TRBV7-3 and TRBJ1-1; 10 positions match TRBD1. This CDR3 contains 14 residues. Germline CDR1 is SGHTA and CDR2 is FQGTGA. J lost 11 bases, V lost 5 bases, and 11 bases had no gene match. The CDR3 region is CASSPSGTGVRAFF. CDR3 sequence (DNA): TGTGCCAGCAGCCCATCCGGGACAGGGGTTCGGGCTTTCTTT. Filled out from reference TRBV7-3 and TRBJ1-1, the complete variable domain reads GAGVSQTPSNKVTEKGKYVELRCDPISGHTALYWYRQSLGQGPEFLIYFQGTGAADDSGLPNDRFFAVRPEGSVSTLKIQRTERGDSAVYLCASSPSGTGVRAFFGQGTRLTVV.